This T cell receptor beta chain was observed in a study of blood T cell repertoires in COVID-19 (dated by TCRdb to 2018 to 2020). Concerning the study at large: Samples from collaborators originated in the United States, Italy and Spain and spanned both the acute and convalescent phases of COVID-19. The prospective study material was composed of cDNA or gDNA derived from T cells, B-cell-depleted T cells, or PBMCs. A de-identified subject ID, COVID-19 status, age in years and sex were almost always included in the sample metadata. The repertoires were released in a freely available public database intended as a resource for research on the immune response to SARS-CoV-2. Where available, HLA class I and class II types were obtained from metadata supplied by the sample provider rather than from assay-based typing. Samples were obtained from the ongoing ImmuneRACE study (first 160 participants) and from over a thousand subjects provided by 6 global collaborators. Subjects who had been exposed to COVID-19, were actively infected with it, or had recovered from it provided the deeply sampled blood TCRbeta repertoires that made up the dataset.

TCRbeta CDR3 regions were amplified from genomic DNA using the immunoSEQ Assay, a bias-controlled multiplex PCR. Per the original workflow: The number of nucleated cells in each sample was estimated by amplification of reference gene primers within the assay. To quantify the absolute abundance of each unique TCRbeta CDR3 rearrangement, sequence reads were collapsed and filtered. For each sample, productive Simpson clonality was calculated as the square root of Simpson's diversity index over productive rearrangements. Drawn from immuneACCESS, this table holds only the in-frame rearrangements with V and J called that TCRdb kept. Clones are partly lost; checked studies trace under half to an unresolved V gene and leave the rest unexplained. V, J and clone size are those of that table, while D and trimming were read from the DNA. The sample includes 150,000 or so clones, with about 85% observed a single time. The ten largest account for 1.6% of the sample.

Overall study outcomes, separate from this receptor: Clinical and demographic metadata were provided uncurated, with the amount varying by source and participant.

Whole blood was collected in K2EDTA tubes by collaborating institutions according to the institutions' own protocols. Collaborator samples were shipped for TCRbeta analysis as frozen whole blood, isolated PBMCs, or DNA extracted from either sample type. As to this clone: The specificity of this receptor is unknown. No much larger clone exists at a distance of one base, and base qualities are not known.

V lost 4 bases and J lost 0 bases, and the count of bases not matched to a germline gene is 5. The CDR3 measures 14 amino acids from cysteine to phenylalanine. CDR3 DNA is the only sequence kept; it has 42 bases, read in frame from the first base. Looking up the germline V gene yields CDR1 SQVTM and CDR2 ANQGSEA. What was sequenced was peripheral blood. The sequence derives from a human donor in a cohort sampled during active COVID-19. The chain was built from TRBV29-1 and TRBJ2-5, with 7 bases in between that match TRBD1. The CDR3 region reads CSVAPTGNQETQYF. The nucleotide sequence is TGCAGCGTTGCCCCGACAGGGAACCAAGAGACCCAGTACTTC.